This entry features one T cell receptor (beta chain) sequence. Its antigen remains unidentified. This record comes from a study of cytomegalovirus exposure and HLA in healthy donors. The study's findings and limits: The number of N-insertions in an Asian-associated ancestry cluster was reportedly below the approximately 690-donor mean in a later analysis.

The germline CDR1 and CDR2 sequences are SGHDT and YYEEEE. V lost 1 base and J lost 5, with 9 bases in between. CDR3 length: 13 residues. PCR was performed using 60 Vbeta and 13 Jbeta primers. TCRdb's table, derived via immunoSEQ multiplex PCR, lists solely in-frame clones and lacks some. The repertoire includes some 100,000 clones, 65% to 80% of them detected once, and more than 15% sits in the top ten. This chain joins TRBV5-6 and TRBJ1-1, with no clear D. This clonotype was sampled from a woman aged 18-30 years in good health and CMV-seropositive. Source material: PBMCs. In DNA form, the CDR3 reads TGTGCCAGCAGCTTGTGGGGAGGGACTGAAGCTTTCTTT. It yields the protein CASSLWGGTEAFF.